Listed below are T cell receptor beta chains from one sample, sequenced in a study of OX40 agonist ivuxolimab in advanced cancers. Repertoires were generated with immunoSEQ multiplex PCR, while TCRdb's copy carries only in-frame clones and drops some. The sample records some 100,000 clones, 80% to 90% being singletons. Source: CD4+ or CD8+ T cells sorted from blood, taken in a trial of the OX40 agonist ivuxolimab. Every receptor here comes from an adult with an advanced solid tumor such as melanoma, head and neck, liver or kidney cancer. Each CDR3 is given with its conserved first and last residue. The D gene is left open where the match is weak. A row's size may be missing; if present it is once, few, many or a size class.

TRBV11-3	TRBJ2-3	-	-	TGTGCCAGCAGCTTCTCCTACACAGATACGCAGTATTTT	CASSFSYTDTQYF
TRBV28	TRBJ2-5	-	few	TGTGCCAGCAGTTTGGTCGGCACGCAAGAGACCCAGTACTTC	CASSLVGTQETQYF
TRBV15	TRBJ1-3	-	-	TGTGCCACCAGCAGAGAGGCAGGGGTTGTCGGGGCCTCTGGAAACACCATATATTTT	CATSREAGVVGASGNTIYF
TRBV6-1	TRBJ1-5	-	once	TGTGCCAGCAGTGGGGGGGCGGATCTCCTTAGAAATCAGCCCCAGCATTTT	CASSGGADLLRNQPQHF
TRBV25-1	TRBJ2-1	-	-	TGTGCCAGCAGTGAACGCAACAATGAGCAGTTCTTC	CASSERNNEQFF
TRBV7-2	TRBJ2-7	TRBD1	-	TGTGCCAGCAGCTTAGCGAGAGGGGGCGGGTACGAGCAGTACTTC	CASSLARGGGYEQYF
TRBV6-5	TRBJ2-7	-	-	TGTGCCAGCAGTTTCCAGGGGAACGAGCAGTACTTC	CASSFQGNEQYF
TRBV30	TRBJ2-2	TRBD2	-	TGTGCCTCGAAAAGACTAGCGGGGGGGTACGGGGAGCTGTTTTTT	CASKRLAGGYGELFF
TRBV10-3	TRBJ2-2	TRBD1	-	TGTGCCATCAGTGAGATAGGGACAGGGAACACCGGGGAGCTGTTTTTT	CAISEIGTGNTGELFF
TRBV19	TRBJ2-1	TRBD1	-	TGTGCCAGTAGCAGACAGGGGACGGATGAGCAGTTCTTC	CASSRQGTDEQFF
TRBV30	TRBJ1-2	-	-	TGTGCCTGGAGTGTACGTAGTAGGGCCGCTAACTATGGCTACACCTTC	CAWSVRSRAANYGYTF
TRBV19	TRBJ2-7	TRBD1	-	TGTGCCAGTAGTAACAGGGGTGGCGACGAGCAGTACTTC	CASSNRGGDEQYF
TRBV27	TRBJ1-5	-	-	TGTGCCAGCAGTTTATCGAGGGATCAGCCCCAGCATTTT	CASSLSRDQPQHF
TRBV6-5	TRBJ2-3	-	-	TGTGCCAGCAGGCATCGGACAGATACGCAGTATTTT	CASRHRTDTQYF
TRBV18	TRBJ2-4	TRBD2	-	TGTGCCAGCTCAGGCACCGGGACTAGCCCAAACGGGGCCAAAAACATTCAGTACTTC	CASSGTGTSPNGAKNIQYF
TRBV11-3	TRBJ1-1	-	-	TGTGCCAGCAGCTTAGATCCGGGGGCAGGAGCTTTCTTT	CASSLDPGAGAFF
TRBV2	TRBJ1-5	-	few	TGTGCCAGCAGCCGTGACAAGGGGTATCAGCCCCAGCATTTT	CASSRDKGYQPQHF
TRBV30	TRBJ1-1	-	once	TGTGCCTGGGGCTACAGGGCAGGGACTGAAGCTTTCTTT	CAWGYRAGTEAFF
TRBV9	TRBJ2-1	-	-	TGTGCCAGCAGCGTACGTTCAGGGGTCAATGAGCAGTTCTTC	CASSVRSGVNEQFF
TRBV11-1	TRBJ2-7	-	-	TGTGCCAGCAGCTTTGGGAGCTCCTACGAGCAGTACTTC	CASSFGSSYEQYF
TRBV28	TRBJ1-5	-	-	TGTGCCAGCAGTTTTAGGTCCAGCAATCAGCCCCAGCATTTT	CASSFRSSNQPQHF
TRBV11-1	TRBJ1-1	-	once	TGTGCCAGCAGAGCGTCCTCTGAAGCTTTCTTT	CASRASSEAFF
TRBV2	TRBJ1-4	-	-	TGTGCCAGCAGTGATAGTGGGCTGTCTAATGAAAAACTGTTTTTT	CASSDSGLSNEKLFF
TRBV28	TRBJ2-2	-	-	TGTGCCAGCAGTTTTCCGCTTAACACCGGGGAGCTGTTTTTT	CASSFPLNTGELFF
TRBV28	TRBJ1-5	-	-	TGTGAAGCTAGGGGGAGTAGCAATCAGCCCCAGCATTTT	CEARGSSNQPQHF
TRBV18	TRBJ1-6	TRBD1	-	TGTGCCAGCTCACCTATTGACAGGGGTGGGTCACCCCTCCACTTT	CASSPIDRGGSPLHF
TRBV6-5	TRBJ1-2	-	-	TGTGCCAGCAGTTCCGGAGCAGGGAGGCACTATGGCTACACCTTC	CASSSGAGRHYGYTF
TRBV11-1	TRBJ1-2	-	-	TGTGCCAGCAGCTTGGGGTACCCCTATATTGGCTACACCTTC	CASSLGYPYIGYTF
TRBV6-5	TRBJ1-1	-	-	TGTGCCAGCAGTTCCCCCAGCTACACTGAAGCTTTCTTT	CASSSPSYTEAFF
TRBV2	TRBJ2-3	TRBD1	-	TGTGCCAGCATTCAGGGGGTTTGGACAGATACGCAGTATTTT	CASIQGVWTDTQYF
TRBV18	TRBJ1-2	TRBD1	-	TGTGCCAGCTCACCACCGGGAGACAGGGGTGGCTACACCTTC	CASSPPGDRGGYTF
TRBV15	TRBJ1-5	-	once	TGTGCCACCAGCAGAGAGGACGGGGGGCCCCAGCATTTT	CATSREDGGPQHF
TRBV19	TRBJ2-5	-	-	TGTGCCAGTAGTCCAGGATGGACAGAGAGCGAGACCCAGTACTTC	CASSPGWTESETQYF
TRBV2	TRBJ2-2	-	-	TGTGCCAGCGGCAACGGACTGAACACCGGGGAGCTGTTTTTT	CASGNGLNTGELFF
TRBV6-5	TRBJ2-7	-	few	TGTGCCAGCAGAACCTCCTACGAGCAGTACTTC	CASRTSYEQYF
TRBV19	TRBJ1-2	-	-	TGTGCCAGTAGCAGCCAAGGGGGCTACACCTTC	CASSSQGGYTF
TRBV10-3	TRBJ2-1	TRBD1	-	TGTGCCATCAGTGAGAGTCAGGGGGCTGGAGATGAGCAGTTCTTC	CAISESQGAGDEQFF
TRBV9	TRBJ1-6	-	-	TGTGCCAGCAGCGTAGGCCAGTTGGGTTCACCCCTCCACTTT	CASSVGQLGSPLHF
TRBV6-1	TRBJ1-1	-	-	TGTGCCAGCAGTAACCCCAGGGACCGTGAAGCTTTCTTT	CASSNPRDREAFF
TRBV29-1	TRBJ2-1	-	-	TGCAGCGTCTTTATTAGTGACCCCTACAATGAGCAGTTCTTC	CSVFISDPYNEQFF
TRBV19	TRBJ1-1	-	once	TGTGCCAGTAGGAACAGAATGAACACTGAAGCTTTCTTT	CASRNRMNTEAFF
TRBV4-2	TRBJ2-3	-	-	TGTGCCAGCAGCCACTTAACGGAGGCTAGTGATACGCAGTATTTT	CASSHLTEASDTQYF
TRBV5-1	TRBJ1-1	-	-	TGCGCCAGCAGCTTGAGGCAGGAAAACACTGAAGCTTTCTTT	CASSLRQENTEAFF
TRBV6-1	TRBJ1-5	TRBD1	many	TGTGCCAGCAGTGAACAGGGGGTAAGCAATCAGCCCCAGCATTTT	CASSEQGVSNQPQHF
TRBV7-8	TRBJ1-5	-	-	TGTGCCAGCAGCTTGGGGACATTGTATCAGCCCCAGCATTTT	CASSLGTLYQPQHF
TRBV5-6	TRBJ1-2	-	-	TGTGCCAGCAGCTTGGAGAGAGGGTACCTGACTAACTATGGCTACACCTTC	CASSLERGYLTNYGYTF